Presented here are 20 T cell receptor beta chains from one specimen sequenced in a study of blood T cells in healthy people across ages. It was with a sample-barcoded 5' primer and a J-beta primer mix that a second PCR of about 7 to 12 cycles was run. TCRdb called the 5' RACE reads again in MiXCR, with one record for every CDR3 protein. The sample has approximately 810,000 distinct CDR3 sequences; approximately 35% are singletons. The material sequenced was blood. The receptor set was obtained from a man younger than 30 in good health.

This sequence joins TRBV27 and TRBJ2-7; TRBD1 agrees at 9 bases. J gave up 1 base and V 7 bases, and 8 bases lay outside the gene matches. Looked up from germline, CDR1 is MNHEY and CDR2 is SMNVEV (reference sequence). The CDR3 covers 15 residues. CDR3 residues: CASTTRGTGSYEQYF. The CDR3 DNA reads TGTGCCAGCACTACTCGGGGGACAGGGTCCTACGAGCAGTACTTC.

As for this clonotype: It may be a read error: a sequence one base away is much more abundant. This chain uses TRBV12-3 or TRBV12-4 with TRBJ1-2; D is ambiguous. The CDR3 loop spans 16 amino acids. The CDR3 here is CASNLAPPGGGYGYTF. The CDR3 DNA reads TGTGCCAGCAATTTAGCGCCTCCAGGAGGCGGCTATGGCTACACCTTC.

This clonotype has a count of ten or more. The chain links TRBV4-1 to TRBJ1-4; D not certain. This CDR3 contains 12 residues. V lost 1 base, J lost 12 bases, and 9 bases lay in between. From germline, CDR1 is MGHRA and CDR2 YSYEKL. The CDR3, as DNA: TGCGCCAGCAGCCAAGGATATATGGAACTGTTTTTT. Protein sequence: CASSQGYMELFF.

J is TRBJ2-3 and V is TRBV20-1; a possible D gene is TRBD2 (6 bases). CDR1 is DFQATT and CDR2 is SNEGSKA in the germline V gene (reference sequence). The V and J ends lost 3 bases and 9 bases respectively, with 16 bases between them. CDR3 length: 13 amino acids. Written as DNA, the CDR3 is TGCAGTGCTAGGCCGGGGGAGAAAGAGACGCAGTATTTT. It translates to CSARPGEKETQYF.

In this sample, this clonotype turned up a few times. V is TRBV20-1 and J is TRBJ1-2; D is undetermined. V was trimmed by 0 bases and J by 1 base, leaving 9 bases between them. The CDR3 contains 14 residues. Germline CDR1 and CDR2: DFQATT and SNEGSKA (reference sequence). The CDR3 here is CSARDRSNNYGYTF. Written as DNA, the CDR3 is TGCAGTGCTAGAGACAGGTCGAATAACTATGGCTACACCTTC.

The genes are TRBV27 and TRBJ1-4, with D possibly matching TRBD1 (6 bases). Trimming took off 6 bases at V and 12 bases at J, with 23 bases between the two ends. The CDR3 is made up of 15 amino acids. CDR1 MNHEY and CDR2 SMNVEV come from the germline V gene (reference sequence). CDR3 in amino acids: CASSLTGTPGAELFF. The CDR3, as DNA: TGTGCCAGCAGCCTGACAGGCACCCCCGGGGCGGAACTGTTTTTT. The full variable domain, its missing parts supplied by reference TRBV27 and TRBJ1-4, is EAQVTQNPRYLITVTGKKLTVTCSQNMNHEYMSWYRQDPGLGLRQIYYSMNVEVTDKGDVPEGYKVSRKEKRNFPLILESPSPNQTSLYFCASSLTGTPGAELFFGSGTQLSVL.

The chain uses TRBV10-3 and TRBJ2-5, with unresolved D. CDR3 length equals 14 residues. The germline CDR1 and CDR2 sequences are ENHRY and SYGVKD. Trimming pared 3 bases from V and 4 bases from J, leaving 12 bases between. CDR3 protein: CAISDLVIGETQYF. The CDR3 nucleotides are TGTGCCATCAGTGATCTCGTCATCGGAGAGACCCAGTACTTC.

This clonotype was seen many times. The rearrangement joins TRBV12-3 or TRBV12-4 to TRBJ2-1; 7 bases are shared with TRBD2. The V segment lost 3 bases and the J segment 9 bases; nucleotides outside the gene matches: 2. This CDR3 is built from 12 residues. In DNA, the CDR3 is TGTGCCAGCAGTTTCCCGGGGGGTGAGCAGTTCTTC. Translation gives CASSFPGGEQFF.

This clonotype was seen a few times. V and J are TRBV5-1 and TRBJ2-7; 11 bases fit TRBD1. V shed 3 bases, J shed 7 bases, and the junction held 12 bases outside the gene matches. CDR1 and CDR2 (germline): SGHRS, YFSETQ. The CDR3 length is 16 residues. The CDR3 protein is CASSSWRTGGENEQYF. DNA for the CDR3: TGCGCCAGCAGCTCCTGGCGGACAGGGGGCGAGAATGAGCAGTACTTC.

This clonotype was seen only a few times. This chain links TRBV10-3 with TRBJ2-3, with D possibly TRBD2 on 5 matching bases. The CDR3 totals 13 residues. Per germline, CDR1 ENHRY and CDR2 SYGVKD. V dropped 3 bases and J dropped 5 bases, with 9 bases sitting between them. The DNA for the CDR3 is TGTGCCATCAGTGAAATTGAGGGAGATACGCAGTATTTT. This encodes CAISEIEGDTQYF.

This clonotype showed up just a few times. This may stem from a read error, because a much larger clone lies one nucleotide away. The chain is built from TRBV7-9 and TRBJ2-1, with 7 positions matching TRBD1. The DNA end favors TRBJ2-7, so the J call may be wrong. The CDR3 length is 15 residues. Germline lookup yields CDR1 SEHNR and CDR2 FQNEAQ (reference sequence). CDR3 coding DNA: TGTGCCAGCAGCCCACAGGGGAGCTCCTACAATGAGCAGTACTTC. Its protein product is CASSPQGSSYNEQYF.

The chain employs TRBV10-3 and TRBJ2-3; 8 nucleotides align to TRBD1. V dropped 6 bases and J dropped 3; count of bases not matched to a gene: 5. Germline CDR1 and CDR2: ENHRY and SYGVKD. The CDR3 runs 14 residues. In DNA form, the CDR3 reads TGTGCCATCAGATTAGACAGGGGAACAGATACGCAGTATTTT. Its protein is CAIRLDRGTDTQYF.

This clonotype was seen more than once but under ten times. V gene TRBV28 combines with J gene TRBJ2-5, with 7 positions matching TRBD1. The better agreement between TRBJ2-7 and the DNA end casts doubt on the J call. CDR1 and CDR2 (germline): MDHEN, SYDVKM. This CDR3 region has 14 residues. The CDR3: CASQTGFSSGEQYF. The CDR3 nucleotides read TGTGCCAGCCAGACAGGGTTTTCCTCCGGCGAGCAGTACTTC.

This clonotype occurred many times. The genes are TRBV12-3 or TRBV12-4 and TRBJ2-5, with 7 bases that match TRBD1. This CDR3 contains 14 residues. Losses at the gene ends were 3 bases for V and 2 bases for J; bases not matched to a gene: 3. The chain's CDR3 is CASSFSGQQETQYF. The CDR3 DNA follows: TGTGCCAGCAGTTTTTCGGGACAGCAAGAGACCCAGTACTTC.

This clonotype was seen more than once but under ten times. This sequence joins TRBV7-9 and TRBJ2-1, with 7 positions matching TRBD2. The CDR3 length is 17 residues. With V trimmed by 7 bases and J by 0 bases, 12 bases remained unmatched. Germline loops: CDR1 SEHNR, CDR2 FQNEAQ (reference sequence). Written as DNA, the CDR3 is TGTGCCAGCACCCCCCTGGGGCGGGGGAGCTCCTACAATGAGCAGTTCTTC. Its protein is CASTPLGRGSSYNEQFF.

The chain combines TRBV3-1 with TRBJ2-5, with unresolved D. Trimming left V 2 bases short and J 3 bases short, with 7 bases between. Germline values: CDR1 LGHDT, CDR2 YNNKEL (reference sequence). This CDR3 region has 13 residues. The CDR3 nucleotides are TGTGCCAGCAGCCAATTGGGGAAAGAGACCCAGTACTTC. It encodes CASSQLGKETQYF.

This clonotype was detected once. A much larger clone differs by one base, so this may be a read error. This chain connects TRBV20-1 to TRBJ2-7; 7 bases line up with TRBD2. The CDR3 is 14 amino acids. Germline CDR1 reads DFQATT; CDR2 reads SNEGSKA (reference sequence). V gave up 4 bases and J gave up 7 bases; unmatched junction bases: 13. The CDR3 spells CSAIAGVRYNEQYF. The CDR3 coding sequence is TGCAGTGCTATCGCGGGGGTCCGGTACAATGAGCAGTACTTC.

Concerning this clonotype: Germline is not matched at one junction end, which may reflect a read error. The V and J genes are TRBV4-3 and TRBJ2-3, with D possibly TRBD1 on 6 matching bases. Germline V gene sequence: CDR1 LGHNA, CDR2 YSLEER. The CDR3 covers 15 residues. In DNA, the CDR3 is TGCGCCAGCAGCCAAGAAGGGGGTTTCACAGGTACGCAGTATTTT. As protein: CASSQEGGFTGTQYF.

The genes are TRBV6-5 and TRBJ2-1; 8 bases are shared with TRBD1. CDR3 length: 15 residues. CDR1 is MNHEY and CDR2 is SVGAGI in the germline V gene. V lost 5 bases, J lost 13 bases, and 16 bases stayed unmatched. CDR3 bases: TGTGCCAGCAGTATGGGACAGGTGACTCAAGAGACCCAGTTCTTC. Translating gives CASSMGQVTQETQFF.

The chain recombines TRBV6-1 with TRBJ1-5; TRBD1 aligns across 7 bases. The germline V gene has CDR1 MNHNS and CDR2 SASEGT. V lost 8 bases, J lost 2 bases, and 6 bases stayed unmatched. This CDR3 is 14 amino acids long. For the CDR3, the DNA is TGTGCCAGCGTCAGAACAGGGGGCAATCAGCCCCAGCATTTT. Translating it yields CASVRTGGNQPQHF.